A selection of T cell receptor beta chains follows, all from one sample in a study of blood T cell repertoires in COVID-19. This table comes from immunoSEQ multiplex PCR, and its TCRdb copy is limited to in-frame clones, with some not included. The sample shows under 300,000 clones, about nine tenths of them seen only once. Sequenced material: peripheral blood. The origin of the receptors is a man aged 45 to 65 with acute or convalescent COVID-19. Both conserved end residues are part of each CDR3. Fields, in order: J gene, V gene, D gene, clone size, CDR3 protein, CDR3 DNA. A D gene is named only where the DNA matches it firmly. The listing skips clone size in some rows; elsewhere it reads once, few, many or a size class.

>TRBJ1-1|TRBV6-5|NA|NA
CASTGMPPAPAFF
TGTGCCAGCACCGGGATGCCGCCCGCCCCGGCTTTCTTT
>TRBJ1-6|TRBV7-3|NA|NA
CASGPGGNSPLHF
TGTGCCAGCGGTCCAGGAGGGAATTCACCCCTCCACTTT
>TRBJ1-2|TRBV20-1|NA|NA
CSASRGYGYTF
TGCAGTGCTTCTAGGGGGTATGGCTACACCTTC
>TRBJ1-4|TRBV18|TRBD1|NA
CASSRLQGGATNEKLFF
TGTGCCAGCTCACGCCTACAAGGGGGCGCAACTAATGAAAAACTGTTTTTT
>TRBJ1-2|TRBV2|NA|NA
CASSGRGFLNGYTF
TGTGCCAGCAGTGGAAGGGGGTTCTTGAATGGCTACACCTTC
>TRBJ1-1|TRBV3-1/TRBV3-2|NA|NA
CASSQEETGKAFF
TGTGCCAGCAGCCAAGAAGAGACGGGAAAAGCTTTCTTT
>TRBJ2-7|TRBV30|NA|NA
CAWSTGLDYEQYF
TGTGCCTGGAGTACAGGGTTGGACTACGAGCAGTACTTC
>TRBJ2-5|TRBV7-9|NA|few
CASSSPYRGGADQETQYF
TGTGCCAGCAGCTCACCCTACCGCGGGGGCGCGGACCAAGAGACCCAGTACTTC
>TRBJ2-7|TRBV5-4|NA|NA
CASSFHGQYNEQYF
TGTGCCAGCAGCTTTCATGGACAGTACAACGAGCAGTACTTC
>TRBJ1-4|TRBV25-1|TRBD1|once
CASSQTGPANEKLFF
TGTGCCAGCAGTCAGACAGGGCCCGCTAATGAAAAACTGTTTTTT
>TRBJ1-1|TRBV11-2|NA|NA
CASSGLNGGLSTEAFF
TGTGCCAGCAGCGGACTGAACGGGGGGCTGAGCACTGAAGCTTTCTTT
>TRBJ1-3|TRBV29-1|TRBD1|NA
CSVDFSGTAGNTIYF
TGCAGCGTTGACTTTTCCGGGACAGCGGGAAACACCATATATTTT
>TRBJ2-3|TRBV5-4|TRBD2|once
CASSLFSGGPSTDTQYF
TGTGCCAGCAGCTTGTTTAGCGGGGGCCCTAGCACAGATACGCAGTATTTT
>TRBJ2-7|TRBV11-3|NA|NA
CASSLGSPSYEQYF
TGTGCCAGCAGCTTGGGCAGTCCTTCCTACGAGCAGTACTTC
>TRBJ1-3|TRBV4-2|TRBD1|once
CASSQDTTGGSGNTIYF
TGTGCCAGCAGCCAAGATACGACAGGGGGCTCTGGAAACACCATATATTTT
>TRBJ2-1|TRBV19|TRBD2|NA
CASSILAGGEDEQFF
TGTGCCAGTAGTATCCTAGCGGGGGGTGAGGATGAGCAGTTCTTC